This T cell receptor (beta chain) was recovered during a study of CXCR3-negative and CXCR3-positive naive CD8 T cells. The wider study: Each library held about 1.5 +/- 0.3 million TRB reads, 120 million to 150 million in total.

Study-wide points: Within a donor, both naive subsets shared TRBV-TRBJ usage, unlike memory cells. For CXCR3-positive naive cells, TRB CDR3s were more hydrophobic than those of CXCR3-negative naive cells.

Those CD8+ T cells considered naive were CD45RO-CCR7+CD27+CD95-. This CDR3 is built from 14 residues. CDR1 and CDR2 from the germline V gene are SGHTA and FQGTGA. Via 5' RACE with UMI labels, TRB cDNA libraries were prepared. No DNA is given; TCRdb re-called the 5' RACE reads and lists each CDR3 protein once. Here the sample table reports about 98,000 distinct CDR3 sequences. Concerning this clonotype: Antigen: not known.

The sample comprised naive CXCR3+ CD8+ T cells from blood. The subset: CD45RO-CCR7+CD27+CD95- naive CD8+ T cells expressing CXCR3 (TNR3+). This sequence joins TRBV7-3 and TRBJ2-7. The clonotype was recovered from a human donor in good health. Some clones in this sample may be carry-over from other donors' samples. The CDR3: CASSSEPHSYEQYF.